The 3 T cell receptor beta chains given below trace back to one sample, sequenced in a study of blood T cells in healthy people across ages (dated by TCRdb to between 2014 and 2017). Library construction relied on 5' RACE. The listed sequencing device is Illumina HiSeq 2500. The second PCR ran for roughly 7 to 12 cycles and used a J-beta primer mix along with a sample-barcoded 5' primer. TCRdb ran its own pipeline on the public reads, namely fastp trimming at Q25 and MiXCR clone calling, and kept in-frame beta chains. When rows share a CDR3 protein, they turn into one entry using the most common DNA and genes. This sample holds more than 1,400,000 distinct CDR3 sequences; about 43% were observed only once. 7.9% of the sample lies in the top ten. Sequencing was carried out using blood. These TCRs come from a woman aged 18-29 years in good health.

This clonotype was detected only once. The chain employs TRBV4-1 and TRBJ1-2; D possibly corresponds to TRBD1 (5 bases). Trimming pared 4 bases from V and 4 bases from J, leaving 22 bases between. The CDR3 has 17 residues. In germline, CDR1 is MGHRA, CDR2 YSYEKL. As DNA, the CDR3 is TGCGCCAGCAGCCGAGAGAGGCAGGTAGGGGTTGGCTATGGCTACACCTTC. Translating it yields CASSRERQVGVGYGYTF.

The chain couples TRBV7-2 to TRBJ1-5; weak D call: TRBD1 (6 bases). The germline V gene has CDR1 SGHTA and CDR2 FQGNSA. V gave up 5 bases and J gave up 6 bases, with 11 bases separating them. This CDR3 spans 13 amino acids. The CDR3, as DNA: TGTGCCAGCAGCCCTCAGGACAGTCAGCCCCAGCATTTT. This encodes CASSPQDSQPQHF.

CDR3 in DNA: TGCGCCAGCAGCTTGGACCCCTCCCGAACAAGGGGCGGCGGGGAGCTGTTTTTT. This encodes CASSLDPSRTRGGGELFF. The chain links TRBV5-1 to TRBJ2-2, with D possibly TRBD1 on 5 matching bases. The CDR3 consists of 18 residues. The germline V and J ends were trimmed by 0 bases and 7 bases, with 22 bases remaining between them. The germline V gene has CDR1 SGHRS and CDR2 YFSETQ.